These 21 T cell receptor beta chains were sequenced from one sample in a study of cytomegalovirus exposure and HLA in healthy donors. PCR amplification relied on 60 Vbeta primers (plus 13 Jbeta primers). TCRdb's copy holds only in-frame clones and misses some; the assay was immunoSEQ multiplex PCR. The data contain about 140,000 clones, roughly 77% of them singletons. The specimen sequenced was PBMCs. The receptors come from a man aged 40-49 years in good health and CMV-seronegative.

The chain carries TRBV6-4 and TRBJ2-2; D unresolved. CDR3 length: 13 residues. V lost 7 bases to trimming and J lost 5 bases, with 11 bases between them. Germline CDR1 and CDR2: MRHNA and SNTAGT. CDR3 sequence (DNA): TGTGCCAGCATCGACCCCAGGACCGGGGAGCTGTTTTTT. This encodes CASIDPRTGELFF.

This clone was counted once. The rearrangement joins TRBV5-4 to TRBJ2-5, with D perhaps TRBD2 (5 bases). Between the trimmed V and J ends, which lost 3 bases and 5 bases, there was a span of 14 bases. Germline values: CDR1 SGHNT, CDR2 YYREEE (reference sequence). The CDR3 loop spans 14 amino acids. The CDR3 is CASSSGLTGETQYF. CDR3 coding DNA: TGTGCCAGCAGCTCCGGACTTACCGGGGAGACCCAGTACTTC.

The genes are TRBV4-1 and TRBJ1-5, with 9 bases lining up with TRBD1. The CDR3 extends over 18 amino acids. V lost 3 bases, J lost 2 bases, and 11 bases stayed unmatched. CDR1 is MGHRA, CDR2 YSYEKL, per germline. The CDR3 coding sequence is TGCGCCAGCAGCCATTCGACAGGGGGAATAGTAGGCAATCAGCCCCAGCATTTT. This codes for CASSHSTGGIVGNQPQHF.

The chain couples TRBV19 to TRBJ1-5, with D unclear. The CDR3 length is 14 residues. V lost 7 bases to trimming and J lost 8 bases, with 18 bases between them. Germline CDR1 reads LNHDA; CDR2 reads SQIVND (reference sequence). CDR3 amino acids: CASTSPAEEEPQHF. CDR3 nucleotides: TGTGCCAGTACTAGTCCCGCCGAGGAGGAGCCCCAGCATTTT.

The chain recombines TRBV12-5 with TRBJ2-7; TRBD1 matches at 12 bases. Germline CDR1 reads LGHNT; CDR2 reads FRNRAP. Losses at the gene ends were 6 bases for V and 3 bases for J; bases not matched to a gene: 15. CDR3 length: 18 residues. CDR3 loop: CASGAPGQGAGSGYEQYF. DNA for the CDR3: TGTGCTAGTGGCGCGCCGGGACAGGGGGCCGGTAGCGGCTACGAGCAGTACTTC.

V is TRBV7-6 and J is TRBJ2-5; D is possibly TRBD1 (6 bases). V lost 7 bases and J lost 4, with 19 bases in between. In germline, CDR1 is SGHVS, CDR2 FNYEAQ. The CDR3 loop spans 15 amino acids. The CDR3 loop is CASNPFTGGRETQYF. DNA of the CDR3: TGTGCCAGCAACCCCTTCACTGGGGGCCGAGAGACCCAGTACTTC.

V is TRBV7-2 and J is TRBJ2-7; D call uncertain. Per germline, CDR1 SGHTA and CDR2 FQGNSA. V was cut by 2 bases and J by 3 bases, with 5 bases left in between. The CDR3 has 12 amino acids. The CDR3 sequence: CASSLNGYEQYF. The CDR3, as DNA: TGTGCCAGCAGCTTAAACGGCTACGAGCAGTACTTC.

The V call is TRBV4-1, the J call TRBJ1-6, with no clear D. The germline V gene encodes CDR1 MGHRA and CDR2 YSYEKL. There are 16 residues in the CDR3. The V gene lost 1 base and the J gene lost 1 base, with 8 bases spanning the gap. This CDR3 reads CASSQGQWSYNSPLHF. The DNA for the CDR3 is TGCGCCAGCAGCCAAGGGCAGTGGTCCTATAATTCACCCCTCCACTTT.

J is TRBJ1-2 and V is TRBV14; tentatively, D is TRBD1 (5 bases). Trimming cost V 4 bases and J 7 bases, with 19 bases left between them. This CDR3 contains 15 residues. Germline V gene sequence: CDR1 SGHDN, CDR2 FVKESK. The CDR3 region is CASSPYRPLYGGYTF. For the CDR3, the DNA is TGTGCCAGCAGCCCGTACAGGCCCCTATATGGTGGCTACACCTTC.

This clone was counted only a few times. The chain has TRBV19 and TRBJ2-7, with 7 bases fitting TRBD1. CDR1 LNHDA and CDR2 SQIVND come from the germline V gene (reference sequence). Trimming cost V 3 bases and J 6 bases; bases outside gene matches: 5. The length of the CDR3 is 13 residues. CDR3 coding DNA: TGTGCCAGTAGTATCAACAGGGGCAGCGAGCAGTACTTC. Its translation: CASSINRGSEQYF.

The chain couples TRBV29-1 to TRBJ1-2; possible D gene TRBD1, 6 bases. Germline V gene lookup returns CDR1 SQVTM and CDR2 ANQGSEA. Trimming took 2 bases from V and 7 from J, leaving 14 bases between them. This CDR3 has 13 residues. The CDR3 coding sequence is TGCAGCGTTGAAAATGGGGGCGCTAGTGGCTACACCTTC. Protein product: CSVENGGASGYTF.

The chain employs TRBV5-1 and TRBJ2-7, with 9 nucleotides matching TRBD1. Germline V gene lookup returns CDR1 SGHRS and CDR2 YFSETQ. This CDR3 spans 14 amino acids. The V and J ends lost 3 bases and 3 bases, in that order; junction bases with no gene match: 4. DNA for the CDR3: TGCGCCAGCAGCTCCGGACAGGGGCACTACGAGCAGTACTTC. Protein product: CASSSGQGHYEQYF. Looking up the rest from reference TRBV5-1 and TRBJ2-7 gives the full variable domain: KAGVTQTPRYLIKTRGQQVTLSCSPISGHRSVSWYQQTPGQGLQFLFEYFSETQRNKGNFPGRFSGRQFSNSRSEMNVSTLELGDSALYLCASSSGQGHYEQYFGPGTRLTVT.

The rearrangement uses TRBV15 and TRBJ1-2; 10 bases fit TRBD1. CDR1 is LNHNV, CDR2 YYDKDF, per germline (reference sequence). V was clipped by 0 bases and J by 7 bases; unmatched bases: 5. This CDR3 region has 15 residues. The CDR3 sequence is CATSRDRGQGCGYTF. The DNA of the CDR3 is TGTGCCACCAGCAGAGATCGGGGACAGGGGTGTGGCTACACCTTC.

The gene calls are TRBV11-2 and TRBJ2-3, with TRBD2 matching 12 bases. Per germline, CDR1 SGHAT and CDR2 FQNNGV. The CDR3 sequence is 17 residues long. Losses at the gene ends were 5 bases for V and 2 bases for J; bases not matched to a gene: 8. The CDR3 bases are TGTGCCAGCAGCCCCTTGACTAGCGGGGGATTCACAGATACGCAGTATTTT. Amino acid sequence: CASSPLTSGGFTDTQYF.

V gene TRBV6-5 combines with J gene TRBJ2-7; D is undetermined. Germline CDR1 reads MNHEY; CDR2 reads SVGAGI. V gave up 4 bases and J gave up 1 base, with 5 bases separating them. The CDR3 contains 12 residues. This CDR3 is CASSSKSYEQYF. CDR3 coding DNA: TGTGCCAGCAGTTCCAAATCCTACGAGCAGTACTTC.

V usage is TRBV9 and J usage is TRBJ1-2; no clear D gene. In germline, CDR1 is SGDLS, CDR2 YYNGEE. The CDR3 spans 14 residues. The ends were cut back, 0 bases at V and 10 bases at J, with 16 bases in the middle. CDR3 coding DNA: TGTGCCAGCAGCGTAGCTACCCTGGCGGGCGACTACACCTTC. The encoded protein is CASSVATLAGDYTF.

J is TRBJ1-2 and V is TRBV12-5, with 9 bases lining up with TRBD1. The CDR3 loop spans 16 amino acids. Germline CDR1 is LGHNT and CDR2 is FRNRAP. Germline trimming cut 6 bases from V and 6 bases from J; bases unmatched to any gene: 14. CDR3 sequence (DNA): TGTGCTAGTGGACTCACTCCGGGACAGGGCGGTAATGGCTACACCTTC. It is translated as CASGLTPGQGGNGYTF.

The rearrangement links TRBV27 to TRBJ1-1; D is unclear. This CDR3 has 14 residues. Trimming removed 6 bases from V and 1 base from J, with 12 bases in between. Germline CDR1 is MNHEY and CDR2 is SMNVEV (reference sequence). CDR3 region: CASRGWQANTEAFF. CDR3 sequence (DNA): TGTGCCAGCAGAGGATGGCAGGCGAACACTGAAGCTTTCTTT.

The chain employs TRBV5-8 and TRBJ2-7; 7 positions agree with TRBD1. Trimming cost V 3 bases and J 2 bases; bases outside gene matches: 8. The CDR3 covers 15 residues. CDR1 is SGHTS, CDR2 YDEGEE, per germline. The CDR3 DNA follows: TGTGCCAGCAGCTCTATACGACAGGGTACCTACGAGCAGTACTTC. It encodes CASSSIRQGTYEQYF. Variable domain in full (rest from reference TRBV5-8 and TRBJ2-7): EAGVTQSPTHLIKTRGQQATLRCSPISGHTSVYWYQQALGLGLQFLLWYDEGEERNRGNFPPRFSGRQFPNYSSELNVNALELEDSALYLCASSSIRQGTYEQYFGPGTRLTVT.

The chain is built from TRBV5-6 and TRBJ2-7; maybe TRBD2 (7 bases). This CDR3 has 14 residues. CDR1 SGHDT and CDR2 YYEEEE come from the germline V gene. V was trimmed by 0 bases and J by 4 bases, leaving 11 bases between them. The DNA for the CDR3 is TGTGCCAGCAGCTTGGCGGGGGGCGGGTACGAGCAGTACTTC. Amino acids: CASSLAGGGYEQYF.

The V call is TRBV6-5, the J call TRBJ1-3; 9 bases fit TRBD1. Germline V gene lookup returns CDR1 MNHEY and CDR2 SVGAGI. Trimming took 1 base from V and 7 from J; bases not matched to a gene: 5. The length of the CDR3 is 15 residues. The DNA for the CDR3 is TGTGCCAGCAGTTACTTTTCCGGGACAGGGAACACCATATATTTT. This encodes CASSYFSGTGNTIYF.